The entry that follows covers one T cell receptor (beta chain) sequence. Its specificity is not known. The data belong to a study of T cells in Graves' hyperthyroidism and ophthalmopathy. Overall study: Before treatment of any kind, peripheral blood was taken at initial diagnosis.

Study-wide findings and caveats: Model predictions of ophthalmopathy came a median approximately 6.5 months before onset.

Ophthalmopathy patients had Clinical Activity Score at least 3, NOSPECS grade at least 4, duration under 3 months. Patients were excluded because of uncontrolled infection, other autoimmune disease, pregnancy or lactation. It was RNA transcripts that yielded the amplified TCR beta CDR3 regions. TCR CDR3 regions were first amplified by RT-PCR with HTBI primers. TCRdb reanalysed the multiplex PCR reads using MiXCR and keeps one entry per CDR3 protein. The table includes about 300,000 distinct CDR3 sequences, approximately 18% detected once. The J segment lost 6 bases and the V segment lost 0 bases, leaving 8 bases of the junction unmatched. The CDR3 contains 15 residues. Per germline, CDR1 SGHDT and CDR2 YYEEEE.

This receptor was taken from a man aged 50-60 years with Graves' ophthalmopathy. Material for sequencing was blood. The rearrangement joins TRBV5-6 to TRBJ2-7, with 8 bases identical to TRBD2. CDR3 protein: CASSLGGRGGLEQYF. Here the CDR3 DNA reads TGTGCCAGCAGCTTGGGCGGTCGGGGGGGCCTCGAGCAGTACTTC.